Listed below are T cell receptor beta chains from one sample, sequenced in a study of OX40 agonist ivuxolimab in advanced cancers. Only in-frame clones appear in the TCRdb table, and some are missing; sequencing was by immunoSEQ multiplex PCR. The sample yields over 45,000 clones, around 83% seen once. The sample here was CD4+ or CD8+ T cells sorted from blood, taken in a trial of the OX40 agonist ivuxolimab. The receptor set was obtained from an adult with an advanced solid tumor such as melanoma, head and neck, liver or kidney cancer. Both conserved end residues are part of each CDR3. Each record gives: clone size, D gene, J gene, V gene, CDR3 protein, CDR3 DNA. The D gene is left open where the match is weak. For some rows the clone size is stated as once, few or many, or as a class when expanded; others skip it.

clone_size: few; d_call: TRBD1; j_call: TRBJ1-2; v_call: TRBV10-2; cdr3_aa: CASSEWLQGLNGYTF; cdr3_nt: TGCGCCAGCAGTGAGTGGTTACAGGGGCTCAACGGCTACACCTTC
clone_size: once; d_call: .; j_call: TRBJ2-3; v_call: TRBV2; cdr3_aa: CASKGRTQYF; cdr3_nt: TGTGCCAGCAAAGGGAGAACGCAGTATTTT
clone_size: .; d_call: TRBD1; j_call: TRBJ2-3; v_call: TRBV7-8; cdr3_aa: CASSLATGRPDTQYF; cdr3_nt: TGTGCCAGCAGCTTAGCGACAGGGCGCCCAGATACGCAGTATTTT
clone_size: .; d_call: TRBD1; j_call: TRBJ2-5; v_call: TRBV2; cdr3_aa: CASSARGETQYF; cdr3_nt: TGTGCCAGCAGTGCCAGGGGGGAGACCCAGTACTTC
clone_size: .; d_call: TRBD2; j_call: TRBJ2-3; v_call: TRBV2; cdr3_aa: CASRRGEKDTQYF; cdr3_nt: TGTGCCAGCAGACGGGGGGAAAAAGATACGCAGTATTTT
clone_size: few; d_call: .; j_call: TRBJ1-2; v_call: TRBV18; cdr3_aa: CASSPPETNYGYTF; cdr3_nt: TGTGCCAGCTCACCACCGGAGACGAACTATGGCTACACCTTC
clone_size: .; d_call: .; j_call: TRBJ2-3; v_call: TRBV1; cdr3_aa: CTSSRGLGSGRSDTQYF; cdr3_nt: TGCACCAGCAGCCGGGGGCTGGGATCAGGGAGATCAGATACGCAGTATTTT
clone_size: few; d_call: .; j_call: TRBJ2-3; v_call: TRBV28; cdr3_aa: CASSASRVADTQYF; cdr3_nt: TGTGCCAGCAGCGCCTCAAGGGTGGCAGATACGCAGTATTTT
clone_size: .; d_call: .; j_call: TRBJ1-1; v_call: TRBV5-1; cdr3_aa: CASSFGTGNTEAFF; cdr3_nt: TGCGCCAGCAGCTTCGGGACGGGGAACACTGAAGCTTTCTTT
clone_size: .; d_call: .; j_call: TRBJ2-5; v_call: TRBV2; cdr3_aa: CASRAGTFDQETQYF; cdr3_nt: TGTGCCAGCAGGGCCGGGACTTTCGATCAAGAGACCCAGTACTTC
clone_size: medium-sized; d_call: .; j_call: TRBJ1-6; v_call: TRBV27; cdr3_aa: CASSVAGSPLHF; cdr3_nt: TGTGCCAGCAGTGTGGCTGGCTCACCCCTCCACTTT
clone_size: .; d_call: TRBD2; j_call: TRBJ2-5; v_call: TRBV9; cdr3_aa: CASSVDAGEGETQYF; cdr3_nt: TGTGCCAGCAGCGTCGATGCGGGAGAGGGAGAGACCCAGTACTTC
clone_size: .; d_call: TRBD1; j_call: TRBJ1-5; v_call: TRBV27; cdr3_aa: CASSLGLRGPGQPQHF; cdr3_nt: TGTGCCAGCAGTTTAGGGCTCAGGGGGCCCGGTCAGCCCCAGCATTTT
clone_size: .; d_call: .; j_call: TRBJ2-3; v_call: TRBV2; cdr3_aa: CASRRGAPSTDTQYF; cdr3_nt: TGTGCCAGCAGAAGGGGGGCGCCTAGCACAGATACGCAGTATTTT
clone_size: .; d_call: .; j_call: TRBJ2-1; v_call: TRBV29-1; cdr3_aa: CSVVPGSPSGNEQFF; cdr3_nt: TGCAGCGTCGTTCCCGGGAGTCCGTCTGGAAATGAGCAGTTCTTC
clone_size: .; d_call: .; j_call: TRBJ2-1; v_call: TRBV7-6; cdr3_aa: CASSLAFSYNEQFF; cdr3_nt: TGTGCCAGCAGCTTAGCGTTCTCCTACAATGAGCAGTTCTTC
clone_size: few; d_call: TRBD1; j_call: TRBJ1-1; v_call: TRBV5-8; cdr3_aa: CASSFTWTGENTEAFF; cdr3_nt: TGTGCCAGCAGCTTCACGTGGACAGGAGAGAACACTGAAGCTTTCTTT
clone_size: .; d_call: .; j_call: TRBJ2-7; v_call: TRBV20-1; cdr3_aa: CSWDHSYEQYF; cdr3_nt: TGCAGTTGGGACCACTCCTACGAGCAGTACTTC
clone_size: .; d_call: .; j_call: TRBJ2-3; v_call: TRBV19; cdr3_aa: CASSMGGQDTQYF; cdr3_nt: TGTGCCAGTAGTATGGGTGGACAAGATACGCAGTATTTT
clone_size: .; d_call: .; j_call: TRBJ1-5; v_call: TRBV19; cdr3_aa: CASSMRTEGDQPQHF; cdr3_nt: TGTGCCAGTAGTATGAGGACGGAGGGGGATCAGCCCCAGCATTTT
clone_size: once; d_call: .; j_call: TRBJ1-2; v_call: TRBV28; cdr3_aa: CASSSTRDGYTF; cdr3_nt: TGTGCCAGCAGTTCGACAAGGGATGGCTACACCTTC
clone_size: .; d_call: TRBD1; j_call: TRBJ1-1; v_call: TRBV6-5; cdr3_aa: CASSYWRTGTAEAFF; cdr3_nt: TGTGCCAGCAGTTACTGGAGGACAGGGACTGCAGAAGCTTTCTTT
clone_size: .; d_call: .; j_call: TRBJ2-2; v_call: TRBV9; cdr3_aa: CASSVDLRGWVGTGELFF; cdr3_nt: TGTGCCAGCAGCGTCGACCTTCGGGGATGGGTGGGCACCGGGGAGCTGTTTTTT
clone_size: .; d_call: .; j_call: TRBJ1-6; v_call: TRBV7-8; cdr3_aa: CASSPQEGISPLHF; cdr3_nt: TGTGCCAGCAGCCCACAAGAAGGGATTTCACCCCTCCACTTT
clone_size: .; d_call: .; j_call: TRBJ2-7; v_call: TRBV2; cdr3_aa: CASSEVRAGVRF; cdr3_nt: TGTGCCAGCAGTGAAGTGAGGGCAGGGGTTCGCTTC
clone_size: .; d_call: TRBD2; j_call: TRBJ2-1; v_call: TRBV7-3; cdr3_aa: CASSSLTSGIVKENEQFF; cdr3_nt: TGTGCCAGCAGCTCACTGACTAGCGGTATAGTGAAGGAGAATGAGCAGTTCTTC
clone_size: .; d_call: .; j_call: TRBJ2-4; v_call: TRBV28; cdr3_aa: CASSWGPGVKNIQYF; cdr3_nt: TGTGCCAGCAGTTGGGGTCCAGGGGTCAAAAACATTCAGTACTTC
clone_size: .; d_call: TRBD1; j_call: TRBJ2-5; v_call: TRBV5-4; cdr3_aa: CASSLARTGEGETQYF; cdr3_nt: TGTGCCAGCAGCTTGGCGAGGACAGGGGAAGGAGAGACCCAGTACTTC
clone_size: .; d_call: TRBD1; j_call: TRBJ2-5; v_call: TRBV5-6; cdr3_aa: CASSLAGTGGETQYF; cdr3_nt: TGTGCCAGCAGCTTGGCTGGGACAGGGGGAGAGACCCAGTACTTC
clone_size: .; d_call: TRBD2; j_call: TRBJ2-1; v_call: TRBV5-8; cdr3_aa: CASSLAASGRDNEQFF; cdr3_nt: TGTGCCAGCAGCTTGGCCGCTAGCGGGAGGGACAATGAGCAGTTCTTC
clone_size: once; d_call: TRBD1; j_call: TRBJ2-1; v_call: TRBV29-1; cdr3_aa: CSVVLGQGTEQFF; cdr3_nt: TGCAGCGTTGTCCTCGGACAGGGCACTGAGCAGTTCTTC
clone_size: .; d_call: .; j_call: TRBJ2-7; v_call: TRBV7-4; cdr3_aa: CASSFGTKYF; cdr3_nt: TGTGCCAGCAGCTTTGGGACAAAGTACTTC
clone_size: .; d_call: TRBD1; j_call: TRBJ2-3; v_call: TRBV27; cdr3_aa: CASSLTGAITDTQYF; cdr3_nt: TGTGCCAGCAGTCTGACAGGGGCTATCACAGATACGCAGTATTTT
clone_size: once; d_call: .; j_call: TRBJ2-6; v_call: TRBV9; cdr3_aa: CASSDPGTGANVLTF; cdr3_nt: TGTGCCAGCAGCGACCCGGGGACAGGGGCCAACGTCCTGACTTTC
clone_size: .; d_call: TRBD2; j_call: TRBJ2-1; v_call: TRBV19; cdr3_aa: CASTSGSSYNEQFF; cdr3_nt: TGTGCCAGTACTAGCGGGAGCTCCTACAATGAGCAGTTCTTC
clone_size: .; d_call: .; j_call: TRBJ1-2; v_call: TRBV28; cdr3_aa: CASSSRGRGTYTF; cdr3_nt: TGTGCCAGCAGTTCTCGGGGCAGGGGCACCTACACCTTC
clone_size: .; d_call: TRBD1; j_call: TRBJ2-3; v_call: TRBV7-2; cdr3_aa: CASSWTGTGATDTQYF; cdr3_nt: TGTGCCAGCAGCTGGACCGGGACAGGGGCAACAGATACGCAGTATTTT
clone_size: .; d_call: .; j_call: TRBJ1-3; v_call: TRBV2; cdr3_aa: CASSEGRGSGNTIYF; cdr3_nt: TGTGCCAGCAGTGAAGGCAGGGGTTCTGGAAACACCATATATTTT
clone_size: few; d_call: TRBD1; j_call: TRBJ1-2; v_call: TRBV5-4; cdr3_aa: CASSLGQANYGYTF; cdr3_nt: TGTGCCAGCAGCTTAGGACAGGCGAACTATGGCTACACCTTC
clone_size: .; d_call: .; j_call: TRBJ2-7; v_call: TRBV7-8; cdr3_aa: CASSLALPYEQYF; cdr3_nt: TGTGCCAGCAGCTTAGCGCTCCCCTACGAGCAGTACTTC
clone_size: .; d_call: .; j_call: TRBJ1-6; v_call: TRBV4-1; cdr3_aa: CASGMGADSPLHF; cdr3_nt: TGCGCCAGCGGCATGGGTGCCGATTCACCCCTCCACTTT
clone_size: once; d_call: TRBD1; j_call: TRBJ1-1; v_call: TRBV5-4; cdr3_aa: CASRSGTEQNTEAFF; cdr3_nt: TGTGCCAGCAGGAGCGGGACAGAGCAGAACACTGAAGCTTTCTTT
clone_size: .; d_call: TRBD1; j_call: TRBJ2-4; v_call: TRBV11-3; cdr3_aa: CASSPGQHGDKNIQYF; cdr3_nt: TGTGCCAGCAGCCCGGGACAGCATGGGGACAAAAACATTCAGTACTTC
clone_size: .; d_call: .; j_call: TRBJ2-1; v_call: TRBV4-1; cdr3_aa: CASSQGPTSNEQFF; cdr3_nt: TGCGCCAGCAGCCAAGGGCCGACATCCAATGAGCAGTTCTTC
clone_size: .; d_call: TRBD2; j_call: TRBJ2-3; v_call: TRBV30; cdr3_aa: CAWSQSGADTQYF; cdr3_nt: TGTGCCTGGAGCCAAAGCGGGGCAGATACGCAGTATTTT
clone_size: .; d_call: .; j_call: TRBJ1-3; v_call: TRBV4-1; cdr3_aa: CASSQTHLGTIYF; cdr3_nt: TGCGCCAGCAGCCAGACCCATTTGGGCACCATATATTTT
clone_size: few; d_call: .; j_call: TRBJ1-1; v_call: TRBV5-8; cdr3_aa: CASSLAVGDGTEAFF; cdr3_nt: TGTGCCAGCAGCTTGGCGGTTGGGGATGGCACTGAAGCTTTCTTT
clone_size: .; d_call: TRBD2; j_call: TRBJ2-3; v_call: TRBV5-1; cdr3_aa: CASSTASGRASDTQYF; cdr3_nt: TGCGCCAGCAGCACCGCTAGCGGGAGGGCCTCAGATACGCAGTATTTT
clone_size: once; d_call: TRBD1; j_call: TRBJ1-1; v_call: TRBV6-4; cdr3_aa: CASSRTGGTEAFF; cdr3_nt: TGTGCCAGCAGCCGGACAGGGGGCACTGAAGCTTTCTTT
clone_size: .; d_call: .; j_call: TRBJ2-7; v_call: TRBV7-8; cdr3_aa: CASSPRTWRYEQYF; cdr3_nt: TGTGCCAGCAGCCCACGGACTTGGCGCTACGAGCAGTACTTC
clone_size: .; d_call: TRBD1; j_call: TRBJ2-5; v_call: TRBV2; cdr3_aa: CASRQGQGGTQYF; cdr3_nt: TGTGCCAGCAGGCAGGGACAGGGGGGGACCCAGTACTTC
clone_size: .; d_call: TRBD1; j_call: TRBJ1-6; v_call: TRBV30; cdr3_aa: CAWPSIDRGNSPLHF; cdr3_nt: TGTGCCTGGCCATCGATCGACAGGGGGAATTCACCCCTCCACTTT
clone_size: many; d_call: .; j_call: TRBJ1-6; v_call: TRBV4-1; cdr3_aa: CASSQSYGAPLHF; cdr3_nt: TGCGCCAGCAGCCAAAGTTATGGAGCACCCCTCCACTTT
clone_size: .; d_call: .; j_call: TRBJ2-1; v_call: TRBV28; cdr3_aa: CASSPRGGALNEQFF; cdr3_nt: TGTGCCAGCAGTCCCAGAGGGGGGGCCTTGAATGAGCAGTTCTTC
clone_size: .; d_call: .; j_call: TRBJ1-5; v_call: TRBV19; cdr3_aa: CASSVWGPNQPQHF; cdr3_nt: TGTGCCAGTAGCGTGTGGGGTCCCAATCAGCCCCAGCATTTT
clone_size: .; d_call: TRBD1; j_call: TRBJ1-1; v_call: TRBV5-1; cdr3_aa: CASSVGQGAIGTEAFF; cdr3_nt: TGCGCCAGCAGCGTTGGACAGGGGGCGATTGGCACTGAAGCTTTCTTT
clone_size: .; d_call: .; j_call: TRBJ2-5; v_call: TRBV7-3; cdr3_aa: CASSSTNGETQYF; cdr3_nt: TGTGCCAGCAGCTCAACCAATGGGGAGACCCAGTACTTC